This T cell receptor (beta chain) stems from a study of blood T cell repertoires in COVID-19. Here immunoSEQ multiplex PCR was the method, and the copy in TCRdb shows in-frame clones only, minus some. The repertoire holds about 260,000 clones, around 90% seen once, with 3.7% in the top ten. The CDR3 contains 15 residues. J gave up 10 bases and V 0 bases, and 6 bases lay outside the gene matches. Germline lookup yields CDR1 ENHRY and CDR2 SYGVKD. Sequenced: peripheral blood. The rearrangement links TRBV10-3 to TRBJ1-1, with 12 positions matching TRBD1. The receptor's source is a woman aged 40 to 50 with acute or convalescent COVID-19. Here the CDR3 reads CAISESGTGGGGAFF. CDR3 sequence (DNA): TGTGCCATCAGTGAGTCAGGGACAGGGGGCGGGGGAGCTTTCTTT.